This TCR beta chain appears in the sequencing data of a study of T cell responses to AZD1222 COVID-19 vaccine. Samples with a second dose at about 4 or about 12 weeks were pooled together. Germline V gene sequence: CDR1 SGHKS, CDR2 YYEKEE (reference sequence). V shed 1 base and J 4 bases; nucleotides not matched to a gene: 3. CDR3 length: 16 amino acids. The protocol was immunoSEQ multiplex PCR, while the TCRdb copy is restricted to in-frame clones and leaves out a portion. In the table there are about 110,000 clones, 85% to 90% of which are singletons. A remark on this clone: Its antigen is still unknown.

Study conclusions and caveats: Samples come after the peak T cell response, not at day 14. Spike-wide coverage was observed for vaccine-associated CD4 TCRs, with dominant responses at 160-218 and 743-854.

The TCR sequence derives from an adult who received the AZD1222 COVID-19 vaccine. V usage is TRBV5-5 and J usage is TRBJ2-6, with 9 bases lining up with TRBD1. This material consisted of peripheral blood, taken 28 days after the second AZD1222 dose. The CDR3 nucleotides are TGTGCCAGCAGCTTGACAGGGGGCTACGGGGCCAACGTCCTGACTTTC. It translates to CASSLTGGYGANVLTF.